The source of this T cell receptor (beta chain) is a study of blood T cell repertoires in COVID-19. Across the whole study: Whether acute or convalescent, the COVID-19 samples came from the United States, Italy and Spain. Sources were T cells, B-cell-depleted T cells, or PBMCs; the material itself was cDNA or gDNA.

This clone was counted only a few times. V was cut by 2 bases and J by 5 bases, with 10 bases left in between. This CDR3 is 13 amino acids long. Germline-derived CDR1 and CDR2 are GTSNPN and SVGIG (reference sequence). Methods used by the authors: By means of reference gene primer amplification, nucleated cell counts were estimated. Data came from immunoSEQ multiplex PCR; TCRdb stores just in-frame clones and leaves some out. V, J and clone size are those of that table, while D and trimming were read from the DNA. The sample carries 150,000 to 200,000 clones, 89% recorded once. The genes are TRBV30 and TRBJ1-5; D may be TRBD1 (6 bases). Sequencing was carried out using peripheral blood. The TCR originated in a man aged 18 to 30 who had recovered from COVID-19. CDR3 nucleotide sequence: TGTGCCTGGAGTAAACAGGGTGATCAGCCCCAGCATTTT. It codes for CAWSKQGDQPQHF.